This TCR beta chain was obtained from a study of graft-versus-host responses after intestinal transplantation. On this clone itself: Its matching antigen is unknown.

TCRdb's copy holds only in-frame clones and misses some; the assay was immunoSEQ multiplex PCR. The table records roughly 98,000 clones, about 93% of them present only once. The sample in question was unstimulated CD8+ T cells sorted from spleen or lymph node cells, obtained before transplant. This TCR was recovered from a human donor who was the organ donor for an intestinal transplant.

This CDR3 is CASSLYRGVSYEQYF. The CDR3 DNA reads as TGTGCCAGCAGCTTGTATAGGGGCGTCTCCTACGAGCAGTACTTC. This chain links TRBV5-4 with TRBJ2-7, with D possibly being TRBD1 (5 bases). This CDR3 has 15 residues. Germline CDR1 SGHNT, CDR2 YYREEE (reference sequence). V lost 1 base and J 0 bases, leaving 11 bases between the germline ends.